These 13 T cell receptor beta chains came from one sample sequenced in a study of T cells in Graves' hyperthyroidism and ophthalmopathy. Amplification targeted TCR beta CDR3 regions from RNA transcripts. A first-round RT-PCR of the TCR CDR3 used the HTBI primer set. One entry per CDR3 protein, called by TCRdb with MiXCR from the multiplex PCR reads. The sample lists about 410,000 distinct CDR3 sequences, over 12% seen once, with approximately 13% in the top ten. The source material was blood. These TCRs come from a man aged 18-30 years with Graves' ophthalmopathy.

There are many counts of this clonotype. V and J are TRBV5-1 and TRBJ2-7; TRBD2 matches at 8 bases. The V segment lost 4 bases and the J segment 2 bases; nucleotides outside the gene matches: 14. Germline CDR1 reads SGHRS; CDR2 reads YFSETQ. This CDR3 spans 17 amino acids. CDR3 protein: CASSLWSSGDPTYEQYF. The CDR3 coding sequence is TGCGCCAGCAGCCTGTGGAGTAGCGGGGACCCAACCTACGAGCAGTACTTC.

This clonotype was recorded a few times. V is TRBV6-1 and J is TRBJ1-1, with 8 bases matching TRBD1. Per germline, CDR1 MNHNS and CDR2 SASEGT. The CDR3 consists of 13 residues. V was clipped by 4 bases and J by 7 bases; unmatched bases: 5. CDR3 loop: CASSAGTGVEAFF. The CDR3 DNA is TGTGCCAGCAGTGCTGGGACAGGCGTTGAAGCTTTCTTT.

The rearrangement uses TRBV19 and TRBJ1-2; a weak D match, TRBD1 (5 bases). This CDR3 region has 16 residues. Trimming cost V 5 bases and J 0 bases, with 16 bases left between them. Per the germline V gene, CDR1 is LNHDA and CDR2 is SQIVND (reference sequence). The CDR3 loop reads CASSFTRGRTNYGYTF. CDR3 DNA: TGTGCCAGTAGTTTTACCCGGGGACGGACTAACTATGGCTACACCTTC.

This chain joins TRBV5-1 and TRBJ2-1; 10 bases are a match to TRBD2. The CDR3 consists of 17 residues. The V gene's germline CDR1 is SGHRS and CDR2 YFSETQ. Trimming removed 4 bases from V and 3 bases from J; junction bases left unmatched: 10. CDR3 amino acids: CASSPKPGLANYNEQFF. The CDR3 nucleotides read TGCGCCAGCAGCCCCAAACCGGGACTAGCGAACTACAATGAGCAGTTCTTC.

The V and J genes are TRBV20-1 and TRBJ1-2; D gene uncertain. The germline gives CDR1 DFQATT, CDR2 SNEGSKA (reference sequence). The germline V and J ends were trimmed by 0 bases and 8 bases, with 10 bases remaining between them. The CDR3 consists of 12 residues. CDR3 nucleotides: TGCAGTGCTAGAGATCTAACGTGGGGCTACACCTTC. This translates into CSARDLTWGYTF.

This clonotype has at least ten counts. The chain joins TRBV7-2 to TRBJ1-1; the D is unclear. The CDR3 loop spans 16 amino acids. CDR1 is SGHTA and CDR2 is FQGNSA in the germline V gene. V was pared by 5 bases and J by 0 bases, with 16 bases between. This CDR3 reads CASSLGKGYVNTEAFF. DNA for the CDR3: TGTGCCAGCAGCCTAGGGAAAGGATATGTGAACACTGAAGCTTTCTTT.

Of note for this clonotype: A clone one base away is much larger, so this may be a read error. CDR3 region: CASSYPPGAGAYGYTF. CDR3 DNA sequence: TGTGCCAGCAGTTACCCGCCGGGGGCGGGGGCCTATGGCTACACCTTC. The rearrangement uses TRBV6-2 or TRBV6-3 and TRBJ1-2, with D tentatively TRBD1 (6 bases). Germline assignment: CDR1 MNHEY and CDR2 SVGEGT. The CDR3 sequence is 16 residues long. V lost 2 bases and J 4 bases, leaving 17 bases between the germline ends.

The CDR3 nucleotides read TGTGCCAGCAGTTACTTACCCCGTTACGAGCAGTACTTC. Translating gives CASSYLPRYEQYF. This chain connects TRBV6-2 or TRBV6-3 to TRBJ2-7, with no clear D. This CDR3 spans 13 amino acids. Germline V gene data show CDR1 as MNHEY and CDR2 as SVGEGT. Trimming pared 1 base from V and 4 bases from J, leaving 8 bases between.

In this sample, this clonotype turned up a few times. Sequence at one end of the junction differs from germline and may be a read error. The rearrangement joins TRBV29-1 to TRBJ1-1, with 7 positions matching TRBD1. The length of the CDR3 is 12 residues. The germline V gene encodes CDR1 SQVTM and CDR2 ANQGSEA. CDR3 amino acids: CSAPGGGPEAFF. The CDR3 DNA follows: TGCAGCGCCCCAGGGGGGGGCCCTGAGGCTTTCTTT.

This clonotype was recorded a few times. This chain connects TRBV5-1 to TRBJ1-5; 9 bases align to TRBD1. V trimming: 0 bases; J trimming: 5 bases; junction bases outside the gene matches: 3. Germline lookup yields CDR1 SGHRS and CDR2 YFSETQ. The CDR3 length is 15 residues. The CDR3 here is CASSLGQGGYQPQHF. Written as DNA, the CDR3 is TGCGCCAGCAGCTTGGGACAGGGGGGATATCAGCCCCAGCATTTT.

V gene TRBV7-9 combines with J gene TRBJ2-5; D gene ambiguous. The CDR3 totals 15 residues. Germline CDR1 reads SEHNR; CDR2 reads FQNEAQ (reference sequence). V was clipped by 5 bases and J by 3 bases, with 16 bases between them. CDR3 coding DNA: TGTGCCAGCAGCCCCTCGAACGAACGAAAAGAGACCCAGTACTTC. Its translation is CASSPSNERKETQYF.

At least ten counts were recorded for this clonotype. Here the CDR3 reads CATSDLGLAGYEDTQYF. The CDR3 coding sequence is TGTGCCACCAGTGACCTGGGACTAGCGGGTTATGAAGATACGCAGTATTTT. This chain links TRBV24-1 with TRBJ2-3; 12 bases line up with TRBD2. J lost 5 bases, V lost 4 bases, and 9 bases had no gene match. The CDR3 runs to 17 residues. CDR1 and CDR2 (germline): KGHDR, SFDVKD.

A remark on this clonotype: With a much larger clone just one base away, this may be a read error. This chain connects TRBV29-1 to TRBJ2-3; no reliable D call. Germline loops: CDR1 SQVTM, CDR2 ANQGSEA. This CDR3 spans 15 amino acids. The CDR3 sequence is CNLMGYGFWEDTQYF. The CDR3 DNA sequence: TGCAACCTCATGGGGTACGGGTTTTGGGAAGATACGCAGTATTTT.